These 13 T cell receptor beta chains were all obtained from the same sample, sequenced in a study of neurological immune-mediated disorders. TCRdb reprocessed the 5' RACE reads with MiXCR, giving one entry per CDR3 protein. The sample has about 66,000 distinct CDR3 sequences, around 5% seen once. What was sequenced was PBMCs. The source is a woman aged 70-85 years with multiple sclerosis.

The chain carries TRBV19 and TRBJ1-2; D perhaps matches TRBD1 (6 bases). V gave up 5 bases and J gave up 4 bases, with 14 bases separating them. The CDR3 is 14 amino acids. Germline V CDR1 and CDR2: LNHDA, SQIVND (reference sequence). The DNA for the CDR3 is TGTGCCAGTAGTCTGGCAGGGGACATCTATGGCTACACCTTC. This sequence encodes CASSLAGDIYGYTF.

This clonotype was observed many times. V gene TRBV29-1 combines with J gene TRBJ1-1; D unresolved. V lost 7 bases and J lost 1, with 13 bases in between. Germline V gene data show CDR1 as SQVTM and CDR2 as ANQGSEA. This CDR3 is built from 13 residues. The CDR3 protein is CSARPPTNTEAFF. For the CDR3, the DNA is TGCAGCGCGCGTCCCCCTACGAACACTGAAGCTTTCTTT.

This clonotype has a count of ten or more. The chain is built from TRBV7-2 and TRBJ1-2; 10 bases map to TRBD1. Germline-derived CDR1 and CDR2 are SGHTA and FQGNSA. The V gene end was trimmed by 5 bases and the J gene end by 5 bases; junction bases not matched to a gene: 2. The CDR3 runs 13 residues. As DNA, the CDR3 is TGTGCCAGCAGCCGGACAGGGGGTTATGGCTACACCTTC. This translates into CASSRTGGYGYTF. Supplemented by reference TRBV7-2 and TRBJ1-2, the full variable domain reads GAGVSQSPSNKVTEKGKDVELRCDPISGHTALYWYRQSLGQGLEFLIYFQGNSAPDKSGLPSDRFSAERTGGSVSTLTIQRTQQEDSAVYLCASSRTGGYGYTFGSGTRLTVV.

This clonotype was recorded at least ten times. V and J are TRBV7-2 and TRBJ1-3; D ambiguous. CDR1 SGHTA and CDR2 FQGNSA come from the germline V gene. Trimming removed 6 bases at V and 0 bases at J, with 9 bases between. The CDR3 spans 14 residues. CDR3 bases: TGTGCCAGCAGTCGACTGGACTCTGGAAACACCATATATTTT. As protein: CASSRLDSGNTIYF.

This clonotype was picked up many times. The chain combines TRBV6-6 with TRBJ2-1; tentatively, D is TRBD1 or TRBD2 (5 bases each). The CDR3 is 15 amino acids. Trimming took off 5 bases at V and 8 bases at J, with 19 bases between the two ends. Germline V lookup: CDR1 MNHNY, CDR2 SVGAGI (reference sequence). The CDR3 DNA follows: TGTGCCAGCAGTCTGAGGGACCCACCTCGCGATGAGCAGTTCTTC. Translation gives CASSLRDPPRDEQFF.

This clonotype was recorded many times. The CDR3 region has the DNA TGCGCCAGCATTTCCCAGTCAGATACGCAGTATTTT. Translation gives CASISQSDTQYF. V and J are TRBV5-1 and TRBJ2-3; D not certain. This CDR3 is built from 12 residues. Per germline, CDR1 SGHRS and CDR2 YFSETQ. Trimming removed 6 bases at V and 4 bases at J, with 9 bases between.

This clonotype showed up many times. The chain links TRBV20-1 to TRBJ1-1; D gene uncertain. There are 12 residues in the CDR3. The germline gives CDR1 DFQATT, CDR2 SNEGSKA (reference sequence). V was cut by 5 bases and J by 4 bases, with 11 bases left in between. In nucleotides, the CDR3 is TGCAGTGCTTCCCCTCTCTTCACTGAAGCTTTCTTT. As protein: CSASPLFTEAFF.

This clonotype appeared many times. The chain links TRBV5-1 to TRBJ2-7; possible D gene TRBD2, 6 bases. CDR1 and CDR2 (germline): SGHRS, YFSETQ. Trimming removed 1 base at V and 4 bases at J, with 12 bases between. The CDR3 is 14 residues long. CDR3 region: CASSLTGGLYEQYF. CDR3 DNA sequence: TGCGCCAGCAGCTTGACCGGGGGACTTTACGAGCAGTACTTC.

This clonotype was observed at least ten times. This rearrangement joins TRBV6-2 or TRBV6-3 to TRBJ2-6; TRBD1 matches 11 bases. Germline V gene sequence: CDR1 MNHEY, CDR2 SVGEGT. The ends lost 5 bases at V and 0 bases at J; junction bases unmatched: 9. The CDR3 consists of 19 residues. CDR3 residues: CASSGGQGAISSGANVLTF. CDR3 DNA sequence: TGTGCCAGCAGTGGAGGACAGGGGGCTATCAGCTCTGGGGCCAACGTCCTGACTTTC.

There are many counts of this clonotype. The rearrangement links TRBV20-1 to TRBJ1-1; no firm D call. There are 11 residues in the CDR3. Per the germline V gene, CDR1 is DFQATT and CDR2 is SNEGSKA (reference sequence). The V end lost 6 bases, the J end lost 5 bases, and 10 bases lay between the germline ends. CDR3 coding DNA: TGCAGTGCCGCGGCCGGGACTGAAGCTTTCTTT. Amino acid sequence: CSAAAGTEAFF.

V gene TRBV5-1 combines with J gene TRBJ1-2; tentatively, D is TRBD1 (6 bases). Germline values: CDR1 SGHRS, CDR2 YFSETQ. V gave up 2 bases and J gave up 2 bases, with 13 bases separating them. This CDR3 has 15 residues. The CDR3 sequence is CASSFQSQGNYGYTF. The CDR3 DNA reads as TGCGCCAGCAGCTTCCAATCACAGGGAAACTATGGCTACACCTTC.

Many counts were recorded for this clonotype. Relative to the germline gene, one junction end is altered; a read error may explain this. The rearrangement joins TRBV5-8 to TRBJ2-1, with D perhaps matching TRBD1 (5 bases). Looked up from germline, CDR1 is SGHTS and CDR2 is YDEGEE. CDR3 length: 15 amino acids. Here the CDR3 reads CASSSGRDSYNEQFF. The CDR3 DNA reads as TGTGCCAGTAGCTCCGGCAGGGACTCCTACAATGAGCAGTTCTTC.

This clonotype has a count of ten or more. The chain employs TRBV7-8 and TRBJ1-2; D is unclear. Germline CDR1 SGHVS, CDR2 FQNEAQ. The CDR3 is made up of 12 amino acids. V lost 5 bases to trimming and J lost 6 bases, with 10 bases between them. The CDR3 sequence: CASSHGWDGYTF. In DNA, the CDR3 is TGTGCCAGCAGCCATGGTTGGGATGGCTACACCTTC. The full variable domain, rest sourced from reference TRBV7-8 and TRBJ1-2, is GAGVSQSPRYKVAKRGQDVALRCDPISGHVSLFWYQQALGQGPEFLTYFQNEAQLDKSGLPSDRFFAERPEGSVSTLKIQRTQQEDSAVYLCASSHGWDGYTFGSGTRLTVV.